This T cell receptor (beta chain) was recovered during a study of brain T cells in children with intractable seizures. The assay was immunoSEQ multiplex PCR, and TCRdb's table has in-frame clones only and misses some. The sample contains fewer than 50,000 clones, around 90% of which appear only once. Sequencing was limited to surgery cases with top T cell transcript signatures in brain tissue. Patients received at least one anti-epileptic drug before surgery. Deletions cut 3 bases from V and 5 bases from J, with 10 bases between. The CDR3 has 13 residues. This clone has a single count. V usage is TRBV12-3 or TRBV12-4 and J usage is TRBJ2-5; maybe TRBD2 (5 bases). The sequences come from peripheral blood, collected at surgery. The receptor's source is a girl under 10 years old with tuberous sclerosis and intractable seizures. CDR3 in DNA: TGTGCCAGCAGTTTCGGGAAGTGGGAGACCCAGTACTTC. This codes for CASSFGKWETQYF.